These T cell receptor beta chains were read from a single sample in a study of read filtering for tumor transcriptome and immune sequencing. TCRdb re-called the reads with MiXCR, one entry per CDR3 protein. The sample lists approximately 58,000 distinct CDR3 sequences; approximately 22% were seen once. What was sequenced was a population of CD138-negative cells sorted from bone marrow. These receptors were collected from a donor at least 40 years old with multiple myeloma. The CDR3 runs from the conserved cysteine through the conserved F or W. D genes are given only for firm matches. Not every row has a clone size; where given, it reads once, few, many or a size class.

clone_size	cdr3_length	v_call	d_call	j_call	cdr3_nt	cdr3_aa
many	13	TRBV28	.	TRBJ2-5	TGTGCCAGCAGTTCCAGGACGGAAGAGACCCAGTACTTC	CASSSRTEETQYF
many	13	TRBV18	TRBD1	TRBJ1-1	TGTGCCAGCGGGGACAGGTCAGACACTGAAGCTTTCTTT	CASGDRSDTEAFF
many	15	TRBV20-1	TRBD1	TRBJ1-2	TGCAGTGCTACAAGAGTACCGGGACAGGGGCCTGGCTACACCTTC	CSATRVPGQGPGYTF
many	14	TRBV18	TRBD1	TRBJ2-1	TGTGCCAGCTCCCGGGACAGGTCTATTAATGAGCAGTTCTTC	CASSRDRSINEQFF
many	15	TRBV7-9	.	TRBJ2-2	TGTGCCAGCAGCTTAAGGGTTGCGAACACCGGGGAGCTGTTTTTT	CASSLRVANTGELFF
.	13	TRBV11-1	.	TRBJ2-3	TGTGCCAGCAGCTTAGACCGCACAGATACGCAGTATTTT	CASSLDRTDTQYF
large	14	TRBV24-1	TRBD1	TRBJ2-1	TGTGCCACCAGTGATAATACAGGGGTTGTTGAGCAGTTCTTC	CATSDNTGVVEQFF
.	16	TRBV5-1	.	TRBJ2-5	TGCGCCAGCAGCCGAATTGCCCCCGGTAATCAAGAGACCCAGTACTTC	CASSRIAPGNQETQYF
few	14	TRBV30	.	TRBJ1-2	TGTGCCTGGAGTAAAGGCAGGGCTAACTATGGCTACACCTTC	CAWSKGRANYGYTF
many	14	TRBV5-6	.	TRBJ1-5	TGTGCCAGCAGCCGGCGGGGGAACAATCAGCCCCAGCATTTT	CASSRRGNNQPQHF
.	16	TRBV6-2/TRBV6-3	TRBD1	TRBJ2-6	TGTGCCAGCAGCGCCGGACAGGGCCCTCCGGCCAACGTCCTGACTTTC	CASSAGQGPPANVLTF
many	15	TRBV7-8	.	TRBJ2-3	TGTGCCAGCAGAAATTCAGGGGAGAGCACAGATACGCAGTATTTT	CASRNSGESTDTQYF
many	15	TRBV24-1	TRBD1	TRBJ1-1	TGTGCCACCAGTGCCCCAGGGACAGGGAACACTGAAGCTTTCTTT	CATSAPGTGNTEAFF
.	15	TRBV6-2/TRBV6-3	.	TRBJ2-1	TGTGCCAGCAGATACGACTCCCGGGGAAGACATGAGCAGTTCTTC	CASRYDSRGRHEQFF
many	14	TRBV3-1	.	TRBJ1-1	TGTGCCAGCAGTCGCCGCGGGGAGGGTACTGAAGCTTTCTTT	CASSRRGEGTEAFF
many	13	TRBV10-3	TRBD1	TRBJ1-1	TGTGCCTCCAGGGACAGGTTTCTGACTGAAGCTTTCTTT	CASRDRFLTEAFF
many	16	TRBV7-2	.	TRBJ1-1	TGTGCCAGCAGCTTAATGGGGGTGTACCAGGGCACTGAAGCTTTCTTT	CASSLMGVYQGTEAFF
once	14	TRBV20-1	TRBD1	TRBJ2-1	TGCAGTGCTGGAGATCGGCAGGGGGCGGCTGAGCAGTTCTTC	CSAGDRQGAAEQFF
few	17	TRBV6-5	TRBD1	TRBJ2-3	TGTGCCAGCAGTTACTCGACTGGCCAGGGGGCGGGAGATACGCAGTATTTT	CASSYSTGQGAGDTQYF
many	14	TRBV11-2	.	TRBJ1-1	TGTGCCAGCAGCTTAGATCCGGGGTACACTGAAGCTTTCTTT	CASSLDPGYTEAFF
many	13	TRBV20-1	TRBD1	TRBJ1-1	TGCAGCGGACTTGGACAGGGTGGAACTGAAGCTTTCTTT	CSGLGQGGTEAFF
.	16	TRBV24-1	TRBD2	TRBJ2-1	TGTGCCACCAGTGAAACCGGGACTAGGTTTGACAATGAGCAGTTCTTC	CATSETGTRFDNEQFF
.	14	TRBV4-1	.	TRBJ2-3	TGCGCCAGCAGCCAAGGGGGTCCCACAGATACGCAGTATTTT	CASSQGGPTDTQYF
medium-sized	12	TRBV29-1	.	TRBJ2-2	TGCAGCGTCGGACAGAACACCGGGGAGCTGTTTTTT	CSVGQNTGELFF
many	16	TRBV20-1	TRBD2	TRBJ2-3	TGCAGTGCTATTAATCCGACTAGCGGGGTGGGGGATACGCAGTATTTT	CSAINPTSGVGDTQYF
many	14	TRBV20-1	TRBD1	TRBJ1-2	TGCAGTGCTAGCTTGGGACAGGGACACTATGGCTACACCTTC	CSASLGQGHYGYTF
few	16	TRBV4-1	.	TRBJ1-5	TGCGCCAGCAGCCTCTCGATCGGGACACGCAATCAGCCCCAGCATTTT	CASSLSIGTRNQPQHF
many	15	TRBV18	.	TRBJ2-7	TGTGCCAGCTCACCATCGGCAGGGCTTCTCTACGAGCAGTACTTC	CASSPSAGLLYEQYF
medium-sized	13	TRBV2	TRBD1	TRBJ2-1	TGTGCCAGCAGCGGGACAGCCCTAAATGAGCAGTTCTTC	CASSGTALNEQFF